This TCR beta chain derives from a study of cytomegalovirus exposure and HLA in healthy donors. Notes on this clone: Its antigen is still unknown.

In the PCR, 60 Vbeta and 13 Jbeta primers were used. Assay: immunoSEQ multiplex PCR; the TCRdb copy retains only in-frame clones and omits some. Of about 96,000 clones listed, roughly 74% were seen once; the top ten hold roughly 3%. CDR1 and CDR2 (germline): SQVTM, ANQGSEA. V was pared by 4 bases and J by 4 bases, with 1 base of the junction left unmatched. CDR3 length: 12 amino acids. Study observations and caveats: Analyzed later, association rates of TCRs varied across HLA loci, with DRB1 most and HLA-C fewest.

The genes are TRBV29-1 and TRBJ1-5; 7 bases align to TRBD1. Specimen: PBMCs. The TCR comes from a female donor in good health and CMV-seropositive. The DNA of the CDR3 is TGCAGCGTTGCACAGGGGAATCAGCCCCAGCATTTT. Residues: CSVAQGNQPQHF.